These 32 T cell receptor beta chains were sequenced from one sample in a study of regulatory T cells in long-lasting Graves disease. Time point defined: persistent/refractory GD, antithyroid drugs over 5 years with positive TRAb. Researchers made the TCR library from RNA that was extracted from PBMCs. According to the study, TCR beta libraries were built with iRepertoire HTBI primers and CDR3-region Arm-PCR. TCRdb re-derived calls from the multiplex PCR reads in MiXCR, one entry per CDR3 protein. The sample lists 300,000 to 350,000 distinct CDR3 sequences, 15% to 20% occurring once. The sequencing used peripheral blood mononuclear cells (PBMCs), collected when the disease was refractory, from a patient treated with antithyroid drugs. The origin of the receptors is a female donor with Graves disease.

This clonotype was recorded a few times. V is TRBV6-1 and J is TRBJ1-4, with D perhaps matching TRBD1 (6 bases). The CDR3 totals 15 residues. The V gene lost 6 bases and the J gene lost 0 bases, with 11 bases spanning the gap. Germline CDR1 and CDR2: MNHNS and SASEGT. The CDR3, as DNA: TGTGCCAGCAGAAGACAGGAAACAACTAATGAAAAACTGTTTTTT. Protein product: CASRRQETTNEKLFF.

The chain links TRBV6-1 to TRBJ1-1; D is possibly TRBD1 (6 bases). V was shortened by 4 bases and J by 5 bases, with 11 bases between the two germline ends. The CDR3 totals 13 residues. Germline values: CDR1 MNHNS, CDR2 SASEGT. CDR3 sequence reads: CASSVVQGTEAFF. CDR3 bases: TGTGCCAGCAGTGTTGTTCAGGGGACTGAAGCTTTCTTT.

This clonotype came up many times. J is TRBJ2-7 and V is TRBV28; D assignment may be TRBD1 or TRBD2 (5 bases each). The CDR3 sequence is 12 residues long. The V gene's germline CDR1 is MDHEN and CDR2 SYDVKM. The V end lost 4 bases, the J end lost 12 bases, and 16 bases lay between the germline ends. The CDR3 region is CASSSLGDVTYF. The CDR3 nucleotides are TGTGCCAGCAGTTCTTTGGGGGACGTGACGTACTTC.

The chain employs TRBV19 and TRBJ2-7; TRBD1 or TRBD2 may be the D gene (6 bases each). Germline V gene lookup returns CDR1 LNHDA and CDR2 SQIVND (reference sequence). The CDR3 length is 15 residues. Between the trimmed V and J ends, which lost 3 bases and 7 bases, there was a span of 19 bases. DNA of the CDR3: TGTGCCAGTAGTATGGGGGGCTTCCCCCCGGGGGAGCAGTACTTC. Its translation: CASSMGGFPPGEQYF.

This clonotype was seen a few times. The chain combines TRBV5-1 with TRBJ1-1; D call uncertain. The germline CDR1 and CDR2 sequences are SGHRS and YFSETQ. Trimming took 1 base from V and 5 from J, leaving 9 bases between them. This CDR3 is built from 13 residues. This CDR3 reads CASSLLVRTEAFF. The CDR3 DNA reads as TGCGCCAGCAGCTTGCTGGTTAGGACTGAAGCTTTCTTT.

In its sample, this clonotype was seen many times. The chain couples TRBV5-1 to TRBJ2-7; TRBD1 agrees at 7 bases. CDR1 is SGHRS, CDR2 YFSETQ, per germline. V shed 5 bases, J shed 4 bases, and the junction held 12 bases outside the gene matches. The CDR3 spans 15 residues. CDR3 nucleotides: TGCGCCAGCAGTGTGACAGGGAGCCCCTCTTACGAGCAGTACTTC. This gives the protein CASSVTGSPSYEQYF.

This chain uses TRBV19 with TRBJ1-1; possible D gene TRBD1, 5 bases. The germline V gene encodes CDR1 LNHDA and CDR2 SQIVND (reference sequence). The CDR3 is 15 residues long. The ends were cut back, 5 bases at V and 1 base at J, with 14 bases in the middle. The CDR3 reads CASSLSPGPNTEAFF. In nucleotides, the CDR3 is TGTGCCAGTAGTTTATCACCAGGGCCGAACACTGAAGCTTTCTTT.

This clonotype was observed many times. V and J are TRBV7-9 and TRBJ1-5; 8 nucleotides line up with TRBD1. Trimming took 7 bases from V and 7 from J; bases not matched to a gene: 9. The CDR3 has 14 amino acids. CDR1 is SEHNR and CDR2 is FQNEAQ in the germline V gene (reference sequence). The CDR3 sequence is CASKQSTGDQPQHF. CDR3 DNA: TGTGCCAGCAAGCAATCGACAGGGGACCAGCCCCAGCATTTT. Looking up the rest from reference TRBV7-9 and TRBJ1-5 gives the full variable domain: DTGVSQNPRHKITKRGQNVTFRCDPISEHNRLYWYRQTLGQGPEFLTYFQNEAQLEKSRLLSDRFSAERPKGSFSTLEIQRTEQGDSAMYLCASKQSTGDQPQHFGDGTRLSIL.

This clonotype appeared once. The chain carries TRBV27 and TRBJ1-3; D unresolved. Trimming cost V 4 bases and J 2 bases, with 6 bases left between them. Germline V lookup: CDR1 MNHEY, CDR2 SMNVEV (reference sequence). The CDR3 has 13 residues. CDR3 DNA: TGTGCCAGCAGTTCAGCGGCTGGAAACACCATATATTTT. Its translation: CASSSAAGNTIYF.

This clonotype occurred many times. The chain couples TRBV7-2 to TRBJ2-5; 11 bases agree with TRBD1. CDR3 length: 15 residues. J lost 4 bases, V lost 3 bases, and 4 bases had no gene match. Looked up from germline, CDR1 is SGHTA and CDR2 is FQGNSA. In DNA form, the CDR3 reads TGTGCCAGCAGCTTGGGACAGGGGGTTCGAGAGACCCAGTACTTC. Residues: CASSLGQGVRETQYF.

The table lists this clonotype with a few counts. The genes are TRBV5-1 and TRBJ2-7, with D possibly TRBD1 on 6 matching bases. Germline CDR1 and CDR2: SGHRS and YFSETQ. CDR3 size: 15 residues. V lost 1 base and J lost 4, with 15 bases in between. The CDR3 coding sequence is TGCGCCAGCAGCTTGCTACAGGGCCCCGGGTACGAGCAGTACTTC. The encoded protein is CASSLLQGPGYEQYF.

This chain joins TRBV5-5 and TRBJ2-5; 14 bases map to TRBD2. J lost 2 bases, V lost 2 bases, and 5 bases had no gene match. This CDR3 is built from 17 residues. Per the germline V gene, CDR1 is SGHKS and CDR2 is YYEKEE (reference sequence). The CDR3 DNA is TGTGCCAGCAGCTTAGGACTAGCGGGAGGCCCACAAGAGACCCAGTACTTC. It encodes CASSLGLAGGPQETQYF.

The genes are TRBV6-2 or TRBV6-3 and TRBJ2-7; 8 bases agree with TRBD1. The germline CDR1 and CDR2 sequences are MNHEY and SVGEGT. This CDR3 is 14 amino acids long. Trimming at V came to 3 bases and at J to 4 bases, leaving 5 bases not matched to a gene. Written as DNA, the CDR3 is TGTGCCAGCAGTTATGCAGGGGGCGGTTACGAGCAGTACTTC. This gives the protein CASSYAGGGYEQYF.

This clonotype was picked up a small number of times. The chain employs TRBV29-1 and TRBJ1-1, with D perhaps TRBD1 (5 bases). Germline lookup yields CDR1 SQVTM and CDR2 ANQGSEA. CDR3 length equals 14 residues. The germline V and J ends were trimmed by 2 bases and 3 bases, with 13 bases remaining between them. In nucleotides, the CDR3 is TGCAGCGTTGAACTCAGGGCAGGGCACACTGAAGCTTTCTTT. It translates to CSVELRAGHTEAFF.

This clonotype appeared many times. The chain recombines TRBV12-3 or TRBV12-4 with TRBJ2-7, with D possibly being TRBD1 or TRBD2 (5 bases each). The CDR3 runs to 15 residues. The V end was cut by 5 bases, the J end by 6 bases, with 20 bases between. This chain's CDR3 is CASSNRDGVLLEQYF. The CDR3 bases are TGTGCCAGCAGTAACCGGGACGGAGTCTTACTCGAGCAGTACTTC.

The genes are TRBV6-5 and TRBJ1-1; no firm D call. Trimming took off 4 bases at V and 1 base at J, with 10 bases between the two ends. The germline gives CDR1 MNHEY, CDR2 SVGAGI. CDR3 size: 14 residues. The CDR3 coding sequence is TGTGCCAGCAGTTGCACGGTACAGAACACTGAAGCTTTCTTT. Translated, it gives CASSCTVQNTEAFF.

This clonotype was counted ten times or more. This chain joins TRBV15 and TRBJ2-7, with 12 bases that match TRBD1. This CDR3 has 14 residues. CDR1 is LNHNV and CDR2 is YYDKDF in the germline V gene (reference sequence). V dropped 5 bases and J dropped 5; count of bases not matched to a gene: 4. The CDR3 DNA is TGTGCCACCAGCCTTGGGACAGGGGGCGACGAGCAGTACTTC. It encodes CATSLGTGGDEQYF.

This clonotype was observed a handful of times. This sequence may be a read error, since a much larger clone differs from it by one base. The V and J genes are TRBV2 and TRBJ2-7; TRBD1 agrees at 7 bases. Trimming cost V 6 bases and J 5 bases; bases outside gene matches: 13. This CDR3 is 15 amino acids long. CDR1 is SNHLY, CDR2 FYNNEI, per germline. The CDR3: CASRGSTGPVHEQYF. CDR3 nucleotide sequence: TGTGCCAGCAGGGGGTCGACAGGGCCTGTCCACGAGCAGTACTTC.

The table lists this clonotype with many counts. This chain uses TRBV7-2 with TRBJ1-5, with 8 bases identical to TRBD1. The CDR3 runs to 15 residues. Unmatched junction bases numbered 5, after V lost 1 base and J lost 6 bases. Germline V gene sequence: CDR1 SGHTA, CDR2 FQGNSA. This CDR3 is CASSLGGQASQPQHF. The CDR3 DNA sequence: TGTGCCAGCAGCTTAGGGGGACAGGCCTCTCAGCCCCAGCATTTT.

V is TRBV7-9 and J is TRBJ1-2; TRBD1 aligns across 7 bases. V shed 0 bases, J shed 5 bases, and the junction held 6 bases outside the gene matches. The CDR3 covers 15 residues. The germline V gene encodes CDR1 SEHNR and CDR2 FQNEAQ (reference sequence). The CDR3 sequence is CASSLAGTALYGYTF. CDR3 nucleotide sequence: TGTGCCAGCAGCTTAGCCGGGACAGCCCTTTATGGCTACACCTTC.

The V gene is TRBV6-1, the J gene TRBJ2-5; D is perhaps TRBD1 or TRBD2 (5 bases each). This CDR3 comprises 15 residues. The germline V and J ends were trimmed by 7 bases and 1 base, with 16 bases remaining between them. CDR1 and CDR2 from the germline V gene are MNHNS and SASEGT. CDR3 loop: CASTSYSGPQETQYF. The DNA of the CDR3 is TGTGCCAGCACATCATACTCGGGGCCCCAAGAGACCCAGTACTTC.

This sequence joins TRBV4-1 and TRBJ2-2; TRBD2 matches at 12 bases. CDR1 and CDR2 from the germline V gene are MGHRA and YSYEKL. With 1 base clipped from V and 6 bases from J, the junction kept 3 bases outside the gene matches. This CDR3 contains 16 residues. The CDR3 DNA reads TGCGCCAGCAGCCAAGGTTCTAGCGGGAGGGCCGGGGAGCTGTTTTTT. It encodes CASSQGSSGRAGELFF.

This clonotype was counted a few times. The chain combines TRBV4-1 with TRBJ1-6, with a weak D call TRBD1 (5 bases). Germline lookup yields CDR1 MGHRA and CDR2 YSYEKL. The ends were cut back, 0 bases at V and 7 bases at J, with 10 bases in the middle. The CDR3 runs 15 residues. This CDR3 is CASSQEGRGNSPLHF. The CDR3 region has the DNA TGCGCCAGCAGCCAAGAGGGACGGGGAAATTCACCCCTCCACTTT.

This clonotype occurred many times. The V and J genes are TRBV28 and TRBJ2-5, with TRBD1 matching over 9 bases. With V trimmed by 4 bases and J by 5 bases, 5 bases remained unmatched. This CDR3 region has 14 residues. The germline V gene encodes CDR1 MDHEN and CDR2 SYDVKM. CDR3 residues: CASSYRGLGETQYF. The CDR3 DNA reads as TGTGCCAGCAGTTACAGGGGGCTTGGGGAGACCCAGTACTTC.

Of note for this clonotype: A much larger clone differs by one base, so this may be a read error. V usage is TRBV5-1 and J usage is TRBJ2-7, with TRBD2 matching over 7 bases. The germline V gene encodes CDR1 SGHRS and CDR2 YFSETQ. The CDR3 has 16 amino acids. The CDR3 reads CAISLVAGEVWNEQYF. In DNA, the CDR3 is TGCGCCATCAGCTTGGTCGCGGGAGAGGTATGGAACGAGCAGTACTTC.

On this clonotype: With a much larger clone just one base away, this may be a read error. The gene calls are TRBV7-9 and TRBJ1-5; 8 nucleotides match TRBD1. The CDR3 runs to 17 residues. Per the germline V gene, CDR1 is SEHNR and CDR2 is FQNEAQ (reference sequence). J gave up 6 bases and V 3 bases, and 13 bases lay outside the gene matches. CDR3 in amino acids: CASSFPLWDRYGQPQHF. CDR3 bases: TGTGCCAGCAGCTTCCCATTGTGGGACAGGTACGGTCAGCCCCAGCATTTT.

The CDR3 DNA reads as TGTGCCAGCTCACCCCGTGATCAGGATAGACAGACCCAGTACTTC. This sequence encodes CASSPRDQDRQTQYF. The gene calls are TRBV18 and TRBJ2-5; no clear D gene. The CDR3 spans 15 residues. Germline assignment: CDR1 KGHSH and CDR2 LQKENI. V lost 3 bases and J 6 bases, leaving 17 bases between the germline ends.

A few counts support this clonotype. The chain carries TRBV11-3 and TRBJ1-1; D is undetermined. V shed 6 bases and J shed 5 bases, with 19 bases lying between them. The CDR3 has 15 amino acids. CDR1 and CDR2 (germline): SGHNT, YENEEA. Here the CDR3 reads CASSFTLGRGTEAFF. The CDR3 DNA reads TGTGCCAGCAGTTTTACCCTTGGTCGGGGTACTGAAGCTTTCTTT. The whole variable domain, filled in from reference TRBV11-3 and TRBJ1-1, reads EAGVVQSPRYKIIEKKQPVAFWCNPISGHNTLYWYLQNLGQGPELLIRYENEEAVDDSQLPKDRFSAERLKGVDSTLKIQPAELGDSAVYLCASSFTLGRGTEAFFGQGTRLTVV.

V usage is TRBV12-3 or TRBV12-4 and J usage is TRBJ2-1; D may be TRBD2 (6 bases). The germline V and J ends were trimmed by 5 bases and 4 bases, with 9 bases remaining between them. The CDR3 totals 13 residues. CDR3 DNA: TGTGCCAGCAGTGAGGGACTGTACAATGAGCAGTTCTTC. Its protein is CASSEGLYNEQFF.

The sample holds a few counts of this clonotype. This chain connects TRBV19 to TRBJ2-7; TRBD1 matches 8 bases. Trimming took 1 base from V and 2 from J; bases not matched to a gene: 4. Germline values: CDR1 LNHDA, CDR2 SQIVND (reference sequence). The CDR3 runs to 15 residues. The CDR3 is CASSIGDRGAYEQYF. The CDR3 nucleotides are TGTGCCAGTAGTATAGGCGACAGGGGTGCCTACGAGCAGTACTTC.

This clonotype was counted between two and nine times. This rearrangement joins TRBV20-1 to TRBJ2-3; the D is unclear. The germline V gene encodes CDR1 DFQATT and CDR2 SNEGSKA (reference sequence). V shed 7 bases and J shed 4 bases, with 15 bases lying between them. The CDR3 is 13 residues long. The chain's CDR3 is CSGLMAGADTQYF. The CDR3, as DNA: TGCAGTGGGTTGATGGCAGGAGCAGATACGCAGTATTTT.

In its sample, this clonotype was seen many times. The rearrangement links TRBV6-1 to TRBJ1-1; D remains ambiguous. The CDR3 is made up of 14 amino acids. Germline V CDR1 and CDR2: MNHNS, SASEGT. V gave up 4 bases and J gave up 4 bases, with 13 bases separating them. The CDR3, as DNA: TGTGCCAGCAGTGCCCGTTCGTCAGTCACTGAAGCTTTCTTT. Translating gives CASSARSSVTEAFF.